Given below is one TCR beta chain in context. The sample comes from a study of blood T cell repertoires in COVID-19. About the study: There were acute and convalescent COVID-19 samples, and they came from the United States, Italy and Spain.

TCRdb's copy holds only in-frame clones and misses some; the assay was immunoSEQ multiplex PCR. The sample includes under 100,000 clones, about 82% of them seen just once. The germline CDR1 and CDR2 sequences are KGHSH and LQKENI. Trimming removed 3 bases from V and 0 bases from J, with 9 bases in between. The CDR3 spans 14 residues. The TCR was taken from a man at least 80 years old with active or convalescent COVID-19. The V and J genes are TRBV18 and TRBJ2-7; tentatively, D is TRBD1 (5 bases). The sample consisted of peripheral blood. CDR3 DNA sequence: TGTGCCAGCTCACCTCAGGGCACCTCCTACGAGCAGTACGTC. The encoded protein is CASSPQGTSYEQYV.